The sample holds a few counts of the clone carrying this T cell receptor (beta chain). No antigen is known for it. The record originates from a study of cytomegalovirus exposure and HLA in healthy donors. Study-wide points: Common viral pathogens were later found to be apparently linked to several of the most significant clusters. Later work showed greater clonal expansion in HLA-associated TCR beta chains than in equally common others. Cytomegalovirus status was reportedly diagnosed by the classifier with high sensitivity and specificity. Some V segments (TRBV6-2 and TRBV6-3 among them) were excluded as indistinguishable.

PCR used 60 Vbeta primers and 13 Jbeta primers. Data came from immunoSEQ multiplex PCR; TCRdb stores just in-frame clones and leaves some out. Seen here are some 150,000 clones, over 65% observed once, and the top ten hold 1.5% to 2%. V was clipped by 2 bases and J by 2 bases, with 10 bases between them. Germline V CDR1 and CDR2: SGHNT, YENEEA. This CDR3 comprises 15 residues. Sequences were obtained from PBMCs. The rearrangement links TRBV11-3 to TRBJ2-1, with a weak D call TRBD2 (6 bases). This receptor was obtained from a woman between 25 and 40 years old in good health and CMV-seronegative. CDR3 bases: TGTGCCAGCAGCTTATTCTCTAGCGCCTACAATGAGCAGTTCTTC. As protein: CASSLFSSAYNEQFF.